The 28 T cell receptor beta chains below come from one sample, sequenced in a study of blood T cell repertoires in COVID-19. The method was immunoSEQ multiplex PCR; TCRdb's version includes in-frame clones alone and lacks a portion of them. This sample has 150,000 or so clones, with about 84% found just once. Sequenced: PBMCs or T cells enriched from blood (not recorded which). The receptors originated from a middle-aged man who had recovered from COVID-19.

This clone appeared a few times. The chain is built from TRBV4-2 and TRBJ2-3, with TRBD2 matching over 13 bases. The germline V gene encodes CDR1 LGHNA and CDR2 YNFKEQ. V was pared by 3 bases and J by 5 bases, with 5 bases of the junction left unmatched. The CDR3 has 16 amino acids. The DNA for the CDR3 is TGTGCCAGCAGCCAGGGGACTAGCGGGGACAGAGATACGCAGTATTTT. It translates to CASSQGTSGDRDTQYF.

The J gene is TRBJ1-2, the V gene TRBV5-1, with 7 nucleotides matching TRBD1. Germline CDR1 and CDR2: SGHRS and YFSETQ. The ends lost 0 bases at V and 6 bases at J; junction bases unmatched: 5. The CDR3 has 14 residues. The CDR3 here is CASSLAQGSDGYTF. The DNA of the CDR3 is TGCGCCAGCAGCTTGGCACAGGGGTCAGATGGCTACACCTTC. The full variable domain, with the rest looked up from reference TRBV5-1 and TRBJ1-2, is KAGVTQTPRYLIKTRGQQVTLSCSPISGHRSVSWYQQTPGQGLQFLFEYFSETQRNKGNFPGRFSGRQFSNSRSEMNVSTLELGDSALYLCASSLAQGSDGYTFGSGTRLTVV.

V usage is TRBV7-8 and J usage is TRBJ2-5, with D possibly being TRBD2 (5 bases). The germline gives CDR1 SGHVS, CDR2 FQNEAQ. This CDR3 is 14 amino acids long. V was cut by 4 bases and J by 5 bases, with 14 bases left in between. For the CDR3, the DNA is TGTGCCAGCAGCTGGCGGACTGTCGAGGAGACCCAGTACTTC. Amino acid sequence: CASSWRTVEETQYF.

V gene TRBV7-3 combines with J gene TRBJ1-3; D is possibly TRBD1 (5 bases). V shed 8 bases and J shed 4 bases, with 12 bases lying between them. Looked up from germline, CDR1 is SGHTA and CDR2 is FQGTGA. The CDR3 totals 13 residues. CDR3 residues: CASGGDSGNTIYF. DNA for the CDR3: TGTGCCAGCGGGGGGGATTCGGGAAACACCATATATTTT.

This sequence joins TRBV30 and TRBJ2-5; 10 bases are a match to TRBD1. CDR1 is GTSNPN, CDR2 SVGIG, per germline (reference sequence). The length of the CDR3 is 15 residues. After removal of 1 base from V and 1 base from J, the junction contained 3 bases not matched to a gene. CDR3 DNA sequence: TGTGCCTGGAGTGGGGGACAGGGGCGCCAAGAGACCCAGTACTTC. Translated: CAWSGGQGRQETQYF.

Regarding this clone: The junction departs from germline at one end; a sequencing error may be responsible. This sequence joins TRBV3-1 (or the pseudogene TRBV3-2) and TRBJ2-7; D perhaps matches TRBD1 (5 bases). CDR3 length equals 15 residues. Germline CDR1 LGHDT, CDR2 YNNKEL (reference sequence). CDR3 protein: CVSSQDGTGVYEQYF. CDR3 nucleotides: TGTGTCAGCAGCCAAGACGGTACAGGAGTCTACGAGCAGTACTTC.

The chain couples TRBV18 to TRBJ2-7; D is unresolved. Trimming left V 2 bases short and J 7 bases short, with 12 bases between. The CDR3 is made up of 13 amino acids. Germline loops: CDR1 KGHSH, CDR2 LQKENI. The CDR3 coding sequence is TGTGCCAGCTCACCAGATATCTATTCTGAGCAGTACTTC. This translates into CASSPDIYSEQYF.

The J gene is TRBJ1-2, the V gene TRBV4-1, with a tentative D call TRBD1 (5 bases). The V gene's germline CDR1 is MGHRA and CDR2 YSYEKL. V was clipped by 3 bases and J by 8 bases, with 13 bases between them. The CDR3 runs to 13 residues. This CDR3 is CASSQEGAFGYTF. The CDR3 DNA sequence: TGCGCCAGCAGCCAGGAAGGGGCATTCGGCTACACCTTC.

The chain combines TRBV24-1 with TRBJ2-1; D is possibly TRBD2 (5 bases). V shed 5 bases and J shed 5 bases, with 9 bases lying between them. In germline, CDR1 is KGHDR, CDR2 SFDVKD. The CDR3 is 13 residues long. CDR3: CATSGPRDNEQFF. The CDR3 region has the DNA TGTGCCACCAGTGGCCCGAGGGACAATGAGCAGTTCTTC.

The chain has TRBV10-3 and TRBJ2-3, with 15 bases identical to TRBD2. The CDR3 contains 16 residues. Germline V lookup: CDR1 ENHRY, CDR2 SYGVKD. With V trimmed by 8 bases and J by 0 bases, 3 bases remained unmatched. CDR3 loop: CAIGGLAGGSTDTQYF. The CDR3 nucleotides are TGTGCCATCGGGGGACTAGCGGGGGGTAGCACAGATACGCAGTATTTT.

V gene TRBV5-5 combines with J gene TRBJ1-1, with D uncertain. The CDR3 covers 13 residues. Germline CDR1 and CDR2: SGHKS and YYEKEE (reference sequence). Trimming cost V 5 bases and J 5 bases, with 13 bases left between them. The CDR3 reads CASRPGVGTEAFF. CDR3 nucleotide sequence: TGTGCCAGCAGGCCCGGGGTCGGAACTGAAGCTTTCTTT.

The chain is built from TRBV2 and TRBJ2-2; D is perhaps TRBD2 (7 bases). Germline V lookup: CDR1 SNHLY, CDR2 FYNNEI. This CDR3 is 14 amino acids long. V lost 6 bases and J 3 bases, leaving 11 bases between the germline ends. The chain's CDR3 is CASRSGGHTGELFF. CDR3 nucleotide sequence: TGTGCCAGCAGGTCCGGGGGGCACACCGGGGAGCTGTTTTTT.

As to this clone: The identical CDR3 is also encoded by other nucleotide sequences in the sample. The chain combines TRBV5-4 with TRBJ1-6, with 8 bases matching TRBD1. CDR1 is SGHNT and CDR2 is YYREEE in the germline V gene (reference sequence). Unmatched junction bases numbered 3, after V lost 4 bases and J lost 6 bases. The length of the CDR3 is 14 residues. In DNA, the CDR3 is TGTGCCAGCAGCCTGGACAGGGTTAATTCACCCCTCCACTTT. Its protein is CASSLDRVNSPLHF.

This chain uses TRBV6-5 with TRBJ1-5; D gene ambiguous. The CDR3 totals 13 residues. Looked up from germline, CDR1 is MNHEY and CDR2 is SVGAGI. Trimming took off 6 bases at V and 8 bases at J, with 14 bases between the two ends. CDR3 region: CASSTMGGEPQHF. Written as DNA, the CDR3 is TGTGCCAGCAGCACTATGGGAGGAGAGCCCCAGCATTTT.

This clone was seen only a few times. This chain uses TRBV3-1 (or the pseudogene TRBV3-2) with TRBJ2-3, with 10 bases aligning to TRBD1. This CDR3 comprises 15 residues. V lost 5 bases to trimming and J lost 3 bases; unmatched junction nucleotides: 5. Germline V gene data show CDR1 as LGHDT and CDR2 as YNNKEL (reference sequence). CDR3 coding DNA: TGTGCCAGCAGCAGGCGACAGGGGGCTACAGATACGCAGTATTTT. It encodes CASSRRQGATDTQYF.

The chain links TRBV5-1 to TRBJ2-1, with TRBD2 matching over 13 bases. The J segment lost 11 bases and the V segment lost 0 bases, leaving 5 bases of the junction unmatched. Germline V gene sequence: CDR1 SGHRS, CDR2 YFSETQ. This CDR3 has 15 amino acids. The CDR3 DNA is TGCGCCAGCAGCTTGGGGGGACTAGCGGGGAATAAGCAGTTCTTC. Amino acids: CASSLGGLAGNKQFF.

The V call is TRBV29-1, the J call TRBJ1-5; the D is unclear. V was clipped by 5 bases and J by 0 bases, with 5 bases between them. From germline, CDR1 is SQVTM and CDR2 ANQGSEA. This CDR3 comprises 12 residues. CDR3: CSVQASNQPQHF. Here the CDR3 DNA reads TGCAGCGTTCAGGCTAGCAATCAGCCCCAGCATTTT.

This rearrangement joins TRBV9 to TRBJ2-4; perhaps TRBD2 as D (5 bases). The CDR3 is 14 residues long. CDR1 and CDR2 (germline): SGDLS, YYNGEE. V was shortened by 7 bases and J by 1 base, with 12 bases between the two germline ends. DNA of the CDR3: TGTGCCAGCGCCGGGTCGGGGGCCAAAAACATTCAGTACTTC. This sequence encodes CASAGSGAKNIQYF. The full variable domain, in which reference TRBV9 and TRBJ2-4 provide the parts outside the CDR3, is DSGVTQTPKHLITATGQRVTLRCSPRSGDLSVYWYQQSLDQGLQFLIQYYNGEERAKGNILERFSAQQFPDLHSELNLSSLELGDSALYFCASAGSGAKNIQYFGAGTRLSVL.

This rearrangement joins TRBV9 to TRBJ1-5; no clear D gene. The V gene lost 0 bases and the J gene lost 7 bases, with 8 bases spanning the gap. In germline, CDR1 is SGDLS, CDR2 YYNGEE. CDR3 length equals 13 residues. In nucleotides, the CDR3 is TGTGCCAGCAGCGTAGGTACAGACCAGCCCCAGCATTTT. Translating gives CASSVGTDQPQHF. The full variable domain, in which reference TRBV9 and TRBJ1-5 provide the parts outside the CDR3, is DSGVTQTPKHLITATGQRVTLRCSPRSGDLSVYWYQQSLDQGLQFLIQYYNGEERAKGNILERFSAQQFPDLHSELNLSSLELGDSALYFCASSVGTDQPQHFGDGTRLSIL.

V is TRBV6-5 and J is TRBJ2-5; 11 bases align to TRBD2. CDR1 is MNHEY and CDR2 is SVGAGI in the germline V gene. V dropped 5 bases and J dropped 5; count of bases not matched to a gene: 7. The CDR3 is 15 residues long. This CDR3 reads CASSKLAGGIETQYF. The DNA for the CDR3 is TGTGCCAGCAGTAAATTAGCGGGGGGGATTGAGACCCAGTACTTC.

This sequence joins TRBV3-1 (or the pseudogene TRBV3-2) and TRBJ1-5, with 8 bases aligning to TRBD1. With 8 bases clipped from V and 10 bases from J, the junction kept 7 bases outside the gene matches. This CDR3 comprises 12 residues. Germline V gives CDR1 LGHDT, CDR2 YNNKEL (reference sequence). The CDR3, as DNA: TGTGCCAGCGGACAGGGCCTAGAACCCCAGCATTTT. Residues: CASGQGLEPQHF.

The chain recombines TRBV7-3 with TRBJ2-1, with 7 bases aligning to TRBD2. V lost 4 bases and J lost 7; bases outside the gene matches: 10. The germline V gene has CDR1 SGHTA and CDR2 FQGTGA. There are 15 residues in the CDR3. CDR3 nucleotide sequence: TGTGCCAGCAGCTCGGGACTACTTAATGGGAATGAGCAGTTCTTC. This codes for CASSSGLLNGNEQFF.

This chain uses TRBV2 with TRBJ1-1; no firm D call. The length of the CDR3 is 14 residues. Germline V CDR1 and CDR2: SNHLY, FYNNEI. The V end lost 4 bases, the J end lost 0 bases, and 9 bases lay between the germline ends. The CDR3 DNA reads TGTGCCAGCAGTGTATTTACTATGAACACTGAAGCTTTCTTT. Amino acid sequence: CASSVFTMNTEAFF.

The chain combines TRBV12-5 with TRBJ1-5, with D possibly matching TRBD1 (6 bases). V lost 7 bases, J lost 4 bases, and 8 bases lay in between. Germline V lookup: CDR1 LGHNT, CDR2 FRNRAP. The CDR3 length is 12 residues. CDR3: CASAQGNQPQHF. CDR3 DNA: TGTGCTAGTGCCCAGGGGAATCAGCCCCAGCATTTT.

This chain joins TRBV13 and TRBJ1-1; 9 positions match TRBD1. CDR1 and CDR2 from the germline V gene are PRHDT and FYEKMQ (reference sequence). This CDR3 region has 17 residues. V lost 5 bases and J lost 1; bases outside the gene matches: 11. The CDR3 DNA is TGTGCCAGCAGCCCGACCGGGACAGGGACAGAGAACACTGAAGCTTTCTTT. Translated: CASSPTGTGTENTEAFF.

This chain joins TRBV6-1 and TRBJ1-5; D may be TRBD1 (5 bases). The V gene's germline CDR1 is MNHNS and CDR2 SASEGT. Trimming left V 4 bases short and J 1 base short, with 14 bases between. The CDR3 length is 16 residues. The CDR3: CASSAIQVGSNQPQHF. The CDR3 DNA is TGTGCCAGCAGTGCTATACAGGTAGGAAGCAATCAGCCCCAGCATTTT.

The CDR3 region is CASSLGTGDTSLSYEQYV. The CDR3 coding sequence is TGTGCCAGCAGCTTAGGGACTGGGGACACTTCGTTATCCTACGAGCAGTACGTC. The genes are TRBV7-2 and TRBJ2-7; D may be TRBD1 (6 bases). Germline loops: CDR1 SGHTA, CDR2 FQGNSA. V was shortened by 1 base and J by 1 base, with 20 bases between the two germline ends. The CDR3 extends over 18 amino acids.

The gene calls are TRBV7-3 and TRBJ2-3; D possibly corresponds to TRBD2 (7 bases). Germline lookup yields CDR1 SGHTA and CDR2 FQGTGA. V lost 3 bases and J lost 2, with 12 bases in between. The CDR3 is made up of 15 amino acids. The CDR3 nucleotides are TGTGCCAGCAGCTTCCTTGGGGGGGCCACAGATACGCAGTATTTT. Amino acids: CASSFLGGATDTQYF.